The next 9 T cell receptor beta chains were all read from a single sample in a study of a mutant IDH1 vaccine in newly diagnosed glioma. Assay: immunoSEQ multiplex PCR; the TCRdb copy retains only in-frame clones and omits some. The repertoire has some 40,000 clones, 65% to 85% of them found once; the top ten carry over 7.5%. No antigen has been assigned to these receptors. Time point noted: week 47, end of study. The vaccine gave 300 ug of a 20-mer mutant IDH1 peptide subcutaneously per dose. Sequencing used PBMCs, obtained from a glioma patient whose treatment included an IDH1 peptide vaccine. These receptors were collected from a middle-aged man with glioma.

This chain connects TRBV7-2 to TRBJ2-1; a weak D match, TRBD1 (6 bases). The germline V gene encodes CDR1 SGHTA and CDR2 FQGNSA. This CDR3 region has 13 residues. The germline V and J ends were trimmed by 2 bases and 7 bases, with 9 bases remaining between them. CDR3 sequence: CASSLQGWNEQFF. Here the CDR3 DNA reads TGTGCCAGCAGCTTACAGGGGTGGAATGAGCAGTTCTTC.

This rearrangement joins TRBV9 to TRBJ1-2; tentative D call: TRBD1 (6 bases). The CDR3 is 14 residues long. The V end was cut by 4 bases, the J end by 1 base, with 11 bases between. Per germline, CDR1 SGDLS and CDR2 YYNGEE. CDR3 protein: CASSQDSGNYGYTF. CDR3 nucleotides: TGTGCCAGCAGCCAGGACAGCGGTAACTATGGCTACACCTTC.

The chain carries TRBV10-3 and TRBJ1-3; D perhaps matches TRBD1 (5 bases). CDR1 is ENHRY and CDR2 is SYGVKD in the germline V gene. The V and J ends lost 10 bases and 0 bases respectively, with 22 bases between them. CDR3 length: 17 amino acids. CDR3 in DNA: TGTGCCACGGCCGGGGGTATGGGGTCAAGCTCTGGAAACACCATATATTTT. This encodes CATAGGMGSSSGNTIYF.

The chain is built from TRBV7-2 and TRBJ2-1; D may be TRBD1 (6 bases). The germline gives CDR1 SGHTA, CDR2 FQGNSA. The CDR3 totals 15 residues. Trimming took off 3 bases at V and 1 base at J, with 10 bases between the two ends. CDR3 nucleotide sequence: TGTGCCAGCAGCTTGAACAGGGATTCCTACAATGAGCAGTTCTTC. It specifies CASSLNRDSYNEQFF. The variable domain in full, completed from reference TRBV7-2 and TRBJ2-1, reads GAGVSQSPSNKVTEKGKDVELRCDPISGHTALYWYRQSLGQGLEFLIYFQGNSAPDKSGLPSDRFSAERTGGSVSTLTIQRTQQEDSAVYLCASSLNRDSYNEQFFGPGTRLTVL.

The chain combines TRBV7-2 with TRBJ2-7; no firm D call. This CDR3 comprises 18 residues. The ends were cut back, 1 base at V and 5 bases at J, with 24 bases in the middle. Looked up from germline, CDR1 is SGHTA and CDR2 is FQGNSA. The CDR3 DNA reads as TGTGCCAGCAGCTTAGTATATCATGGTCCGGGCGGACCCAACGAGCAGTACTTC. The encoded protein is CASSLVYHGPGGPNEQYF.

The sample holds one count of this clone. The chain employs TRBV2 and TRBJ2-1, with 10 positions matching TRBD2. Germline V lookup: CDR1 SNHLY, CDR2 FYNNEI. J was trimmed by 3 bases and V by 1 base; bases with no gene match: 3. There are 16 residues in the CDR3. The CDR3 bases are TGTGCCAGCAGTGAAGTACGACTAGCGGGCTACAATGAGCAGTTCTTC. It is translated as CASSEVRLAGYNEQFF.

The chain is built from TRBV18 and TRBJ2-7; unclear D gene. From germline, CDR1 is KGHSH and CDR2 LQKENI. This CDR3 comprises 14 residues. V dropped 3 bases and J dropped 2 bases, with 11 bases sitting between them. The CDR3 DNA reads TGTGCCAGCTCACCTCAGGCGCGCCCCTACGAGCAGTACGTC. It translates to CASSPQARPYEQYV.

The V and J genes are TRBV11-3 and TRBJ2-1; D remains unclear. CDR1 and CDR2 from the germline V gene are SGHNT and YENEEA. The CDR3 covers 12 residues. With 2 bases removed from V and 7 bases from J, the gap between germline ends came to 6 bases. Here the CDR3 DNA reads TGTGCCAGCAGCTTAAATGTAAATGAGCAGTTCTTC. As protein: CASSLNVNEQFF.

The rearrangement links TRBV2 to TRBJ2-1, with 7 bases lining up with TRBD1. The CDR3 contains 15 residues. With V trimmed by 3 bases and J by 4 bases, 6 bases remained unmatched. Germline V gene data show CDR1 as SNHLY and CDR2 as FYNNEI. The CDR3 spells CASSDNRGRYNEQFF. The CDR3 coding sequence is TGTGCCAGCAGTGACAACAGGGGACGGTACAATGAGCAGTTCTTC.